The clone carrying this TCR beta chain has a handful of counts. The antigen remains unidentified. The protocol attached unique molecular identifiers to individual cDNA molecules. TCRdb re-derived calls from the 5' RACE reads in MiXCR, one entry per CDR3 protein. The profile covers tens of thousands of distinct CDR3 sequences, with around a sixth appearing a single time and 12% taken by the ten largest. The sample originates from a study of early T cells in non-severe SARS-CoV-2 infection. Study background: Bulk RNA taken from unsorted whole blood was sequenced, leaving chains unpaired.

Study findings and constraints: Private and CD4 specificities were missed by VDJdb matching, skewed to anti-spike CD8.

The germline V gene encodes CDR1 SGHTA and CDR2 FQGNSA. Germline trimming cut 5 bases from V and 5 bases from J; bases unmatched to any gene: 14. This CDR3 is 17 amino acids long. What was sequenced was whole blood. The V gene is TRBV7-2, the J gene TRBJ2-3; 9 nucleotides agree with TRBD2. This TCR was recovered from an adult who was a healthcare worker with PCR-confirmed SARS-CoV-2 infection or an uninfected control (not recorded which). The CDR3 sequence: CASSPSGGRAGKDTQYF. The CDR3 nucleotides are TGTGCCAGCAGCCCTAGCGGCGGGAGGGCCGGGAAAGATACGCAGTATTTT.